This TCR beta chain is from a study of CD8+ T cells in alopecia areata (dated by TCRdb to the late 2010s). In terms of the full investigation: The treated patients took part in an open-label pilot trial in which moderate-to-severe alopecia areata was treated with oral tofacitinib at 5 to 10 mg twice daily. Patients stayed on tofacitinib for 6 to 18 months and then had 6 months of follow-up off drug so that delayed response and recurrence could be assessed. High-throughput TCRbeta sequencing was used to examine T cell clonal expansion in alopecia areata in both the C3H/HeJ mouse model and human patients. The RNA source kit depended on sample type: the PAXgene miRNA kit for fixed scalp, the miRNeasy kit for PBMCs, and the RNeasy kit for mouse skin. TCRbeta CDR3 regions were amplified by immunoSEQ multiplex PCR using 35 Vbeta forward and 13 Jbeta reverse primers. Clonality in the scalp was compared among normal scalp (n=4), patchy alopecia areata scalp (n=8), and alopecia totalis/universalis scalp (n=8). Patients on tofacitinib were biopsied at baseline and after 4 and 24 weeks of treatment, and several of the patients also had a later scalp biopsy. In humans, TCRbeta sequencing was performed on scalp tissue and on sorted CD4+ and CD8+ peripheral blood T cells from healthy controls and from patients with patchy or totalis/universalis alopecia areata.

For this clone: The target of this receptor is not known. Base quality data are lacking; no much larger clone is found one base away.

Read against the paper, the sample's time point label means: baseline before oral tofacitinib. Lesional scalp punch biopsies and peripheral blood were obtained from alopecia areata patients. PBMCs were isolated by density centrifugation and stained for CD3, CD4 and CD8, and CD4+ and CD8+ T cells were sorted on a FACSAria. The receptor library was made with the immunoSEQ multiplex PCR assay. RNA was extracted from all samples and reverse transcribed into cDNA, which served as template for TCR sequencing. First-strand cDNA was synthesized with SuperScript III using a 2:1 mix of oligo-dT and random hexamers. A synthetic immune receptor repertoire was used to measure amplification bias, and any remaining bias was corrected computationally. As for the authors' bioinformatics: After raw reads were preprocessed to remove errors, the CDR3 was defined following IMGT conventions as running from the conserved cysteine to phenylalanine. Clonality was calculated as 1 minus Shannon entropy normalized by log2 of the number of productive unique TCRs. Whether each scalp clone was CD4 or CD8 was inferred by checking scalp TCRbeta sequences against the CD4 and CD8 repertoires from sorted blood. The table comes from immuneACCESS by way of TCRdb, which keeps in-frame sequences with V and J called. Part of the clones is missing from these tables; in studies checked, under half for an unresolved V gene and the rest for unknown reasons. V and J calls and clone size are copied from that table; D and trimming were computed from the DNA. This sample holds more than 150,000 clones; 50% to 65% were observed only once. The ten largest clones represent 15% to 20% of the sample.

The germline ends are 12 bases apart after V is trimmed by 3 bases and J by 4 bases. CDR1 and CDR2, looked up from the germline V gene, are MDHEN and SYDVKM. The CDR3 measures 14 amino acids from cysteine to phenylalanine. CDR3 DNA only is kept here, 42 bases in frame from base 1. On the study overall, not on this receptor specifically: Compared with normal scalp, lesional scalp, particularly in alopecia totalis/universalis, had higher clonality and more expanded CD8+ clones, which suggests antigenic drive. Shared TCR sequences between patients were less evident than in mice, which may be partly attributable to HLA diversity in the patient population. Resident alphabeta T cells in normal human skin are also sequenced, complicating scalp TCR repertoire analysis, unlike mouse skin dominated by gammadelta T cells.

The V and J segments used are TRBV28 and TRBJ2-5; the D element might be TRBD1 or TRBD2, as each aligns at 6 bases. The receptor was isolated from a human donor with alopecia areata. The material sequenced was CD8+ T cells sorted from blood, taken at week 0. Read as DNA, the sequence is TGTGCCAGCAGTTTCGTCGGGGGCCTAGAGACCCAGTACTTC. Translated, it reads CASSFVGGLETQYF.